This T cell receptor (beta chain) was sequenced for a study of blood T cell repertoires in COVID-19. Deletions cut 6 bases from V and 0 bases from J, with 8 bases between. Per germline, CDR1 DFQATT and CDR2 SNEGSKA (reference sequence). This CDR3 is built from 12 residues. Produced via immunoSEQ multiplex PCR; TCRdb's table is partial and in-frame only. Among approximately 74,000 clones, 88% were seen once, and the ten largest hold 1% to 1.5%. This chain joins TRBV20-1 and TRBJ1-1; D call uncertain. This TCR was sampled from a woman between 55 and 75 years old with acute or convalescent COVID-19. The sequenced sample consisted of peripheral blood. This chain's CDR3 is CSASRVNTEAFF. CDR3 nucleotide sequence: TGCAGTGCCAGTCGGGTGAACACTGAAGCTTTCTTT.